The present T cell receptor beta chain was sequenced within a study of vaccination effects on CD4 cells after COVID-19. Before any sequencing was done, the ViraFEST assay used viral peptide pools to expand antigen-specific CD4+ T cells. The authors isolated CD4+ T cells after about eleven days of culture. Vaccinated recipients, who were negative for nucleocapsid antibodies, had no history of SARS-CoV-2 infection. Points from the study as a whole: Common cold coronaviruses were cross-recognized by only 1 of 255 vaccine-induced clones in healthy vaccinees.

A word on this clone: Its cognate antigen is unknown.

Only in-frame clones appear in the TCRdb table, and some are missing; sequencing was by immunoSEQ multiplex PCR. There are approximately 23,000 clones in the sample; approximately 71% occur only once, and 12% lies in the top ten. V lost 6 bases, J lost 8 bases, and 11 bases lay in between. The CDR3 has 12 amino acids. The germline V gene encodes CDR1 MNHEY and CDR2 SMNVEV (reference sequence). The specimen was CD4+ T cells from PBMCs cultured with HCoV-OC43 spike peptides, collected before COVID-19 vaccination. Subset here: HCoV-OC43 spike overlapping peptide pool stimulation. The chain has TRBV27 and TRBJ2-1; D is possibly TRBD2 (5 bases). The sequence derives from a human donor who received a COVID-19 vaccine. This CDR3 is CASRVGEYEQFF. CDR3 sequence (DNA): TGTGCCAGCAGGGTGGGAGAATATGAGCAGTTCTTC.